What follows are 19 T cell receptor beta chains derived from one specimen sequenced in a study of shared clonotypes between healthy human individuals. Clones were sequenced by immunoSEQ multiplex PCR, and TCRdb holds only the in-frame ones, with some missing. Of about 470,000 clones listed, roughly 77% are singletons. The sequencing input was PBMCs. Source of these receptors: a woman in her thirties or forties in good health. Some clones in this sample may be carry-over from other donors' samples.

The chain combines TRBV6-1 with TRBJ2-2; no clear D gene. Germline-derived CDR1 and CDR2 are MNHNS and SASEGT. The CDR3 runs to 14 residues. Trimming removed 5 bases from V and 6 bases from J, with 13 bases in between. CDR3 loop: CASSPGGPPGELFF. The CDR3, as DNA: TGTGCCAGCAGTCCAGGCGGTCCCCCCGGGGAGCTGTTTTTT.

The rearrangement joins TRBV9 to TRBJ2-1; 7 positions match TRBD2. The CDR3 totals 15 residues. The V gene end was trimmed by 0 bases and the J gene end by 3 bases; junction bases not matched to a gene: 3. Germline V gives CDR1 SGDLS, CDR2 YYNGEE. The CDR3 region is CASSVVASGYNEQFF. The CDR3 DNA reads TGTGCCAGCAGCGTAGTGGCTAGCGGCTACAATGAGCAGTTCTTC.

V gene TRBV5-1 combines with J gene TRBJ2-7; D is ambiguous. In germline, CDR1 is SGHRS, CDR2 YFSETQ. This CDR3 contains 14 residues. The V gene lost 0 bases and the J gene lost 1 base, with 8 bases spanning the gap. CDR3 nucleotide sequence: TGCGCCAGCAGCTTGGAGACTGAGTCCTACGAGCAGTACTTC. It specifies CASSLETESYEQYF. The whole variable domain, remainder taken from reference TRBV5-1 and TRBJ2-7, is KAGVTQTPRYLIKTRGQQVTLSCSPISGHRSVSWYQQTPGQGLQFLFEYFSETQRNKGNFPGRFSGRQFSNSRSEMNVSTLELGDSALYLCASSLETESYEQYFGPGTRLTVT.

With respect to this clone: At the DNA level, this CDR3 is encoded by other sequences in the same sample as well. V and J are TRBV18 and TRBJ1-5; no reliable D call. The V gene lost 0 bases and the J gene lost 6 bases, with 3 bases spanning the gap. The CDR3 is 12 residues long. CDR1 KGHSH and CDR2 LQKENI come from the germline V gene. The CDR3 loop is CASSPPGQPQHF. CDR3 sequence (DNA): TGTGCCAGCTCACCACCCGGTCAGCCCCAGCATTTT. Drawing the rest from reference TRBV18 and TRBJ1-5, the complete variable domain is NAGVMQNPRHLVRRRGQEARLRCSPMKGHSHVYWYRQLPEEGLKFMVYLQKENIIDESGMPKERFSAEFPKEGPSILRIQQVVRGDSAAYFCASSPPGQPQHFGDGTRLSIL.

The rearrangement links TRBV2 to TRBJ1-2; D gene ambiguous. The V and J ends lost 6 bases and 8 bases respectively, with 10 bases between them. Germline assignment: CDR1 SNHLY and CDR2 FYNNEI. The CDR3 consists of 11 residues. The CDR3: CASRLAGGYTF. Written as DNA, the CDR3 is TGTGCCAGCAGGTTGGCCGGGGGCTACACCTTC.

This chain uses TRBV11-2 with TRBJ2-6, with D tentatively TRBD1 (5 bases). V was trimmed by 1 base and J by 2 bases, leaving 9 bases between them. This CDR3 is 16 amino acids long. Looked up from germline, CDR1 is SGHAT and CDR2 is FQNNGV. CDR3 sequence (DNA): TGTGCCAGCAGCTTAGTATTGGGGCCTGGGGCCAACGTCCTGACTTTC. Its translation: CASSLVLGPGANVLTF.

Note on this clone: Other DNA sequences in the sample encode the same CDR3. This chain connects TRBV5-1 to TRBJ1-1; D is possibly TRBD1 (6 bases). This CDR3 has 14 amino acids. Trimming took 0 bases from V and 0 from J, leaving 6 bases between them. Germline V gene lookup returns CDR1 SGHRS and CDR2 YFSETQ. The CDR3 loop is CASSLDRVNTEAFF. CDR3 in DNA: TGCGCCAGCAGCTTGGACAGGGTGAACACTGAAGCTTTCTTT.

In this sample, this clone turned up many times. CDR3 loop: CASTASHRVYTGELFF. CDR3 coding DNA: TGTGCCAGCACGGCAAGTCACAGGGTATACACCGGGGAGCTGTTTTTT. This rearrangement joins TRBV27 to TRBJ2-2, with D possibly being TRBD1 (6 bases). Per the germline V gene, CDR1 is MNHEY and CDR2 is SMNVEV (reference sequence). The CDR3 contains 16 residues. V lost 7 bases and J 3 bases, leaving 18 bases between the germline ends.

The chain couples TRBV7-2 to TRBJ2-3, with 8 bases aligning to TRBD2. With V trimmed by 1 base and J by 3 bases, 9 bases remained unmatched. Germline CDR1 SGHTA, CDR2 FQGNSA. There are 17 residues in the CDR3. The DNA of the CDR3 is TGTGCCAGCAGCTTAGATAGCGGGATCCGCATTACAGATACGCAGTATTTT. This gives the protein CASSLDSGIRITDTQYF. The variable domain in full, completed from reference TRBV7-2 and TRBJ2-3, reads GAGVSQSPSNKVTEKGKDVELRCDPISGHTALYWYRQSLGQGLEFLIYFQGNSAPDKSGLPSDRFSAERTGGSVSTLTIQRTQQEDSAVYLCASSLDSGIRITDTQYFGPGTRLTVL.

The chain has TRBV11-2 and TRBJ2-2; the D is unclear. In germline, CDR1 is SGHAT, CDR2 FQNNGV. The length of the CDR3 is 15 residues. Trimming took off 0 bases at V and 4 bases at J, with 9 bases between the two ends. CDR3 coding DNA: TGTGCCAGCAGCTTAGAACCGCCGGGCACCGGGGAGCTGTTTTTT. Amino acid sequence: CASSLEPPGTGELFF.

V usage is TRBV4-1 and J usage is TRBJ2-1; D might be TRBD2 (6 bases). Germline V gene data show CDR1 as MGHRA and CDR2 as YSYEKL. The CDR3 is 11 amino acids. V was shortened by 6 bases and J by 15 bases, with 15 bases between the two germline ends. CDR3 sequence: CASRSGDVVFF. Written as DNA, the CDR3 is TGCGCCAGCAGATCGGGGGATGTAGTGTTCTTC.

This clone was observed once. V and J are TRBV6-5 and TRBJ1-4; tentative D call: TRBD1 (5 bases). The germline V and J ends were trimmed by 0 bases and 7 bases, with 12 bases remaining between them. Germline CDR1 reads MNHEY; CDR2 reads SVGAGI. This CDR3 has 15 residues. CDR3 bases: TGTGCCAGCAGTTACTCGGGGGATCTGGGTGAAAAACTGTTTTTT. The encoded protein is CASSYSGDLGEKLFF.

V is TRBV10-2 and J is TRBJ2-5; TRBD2 aligns across 10 bases. This CDR3 has 14 residues. The germline gives CDR1 WSHSY, CDR2 SAAADI. The V and J ends lost 6 bases and 1 base, in that order; junction bases with no gene match: 2. The CDR3 is CASRGLAFQETQYF. The CDR3 nucleotides read TGCGCCAGCAGGGGACTAGCGTTCCAAGAGACCCAGTACTTC.

The rearrangement uses TRBV7-8 and TRBJ2-2; D could derive from TRBD1 or TRBD2 (6 bases each). Trimming took off 2 bases at V and 2 bases at J, with 12 bases between the two ends. This CDR3 contains 16 residues. Germline V gene data show CDR1 as SGHVS and CDR2 as FQNEAQ. The CDR3 DNA sequence: TGTGCCAGCAGCTTACGAGGGGGGATTAACACCGGGGAGCTGTTTTTT. Its protein product is CASSLRGGINTGELFF.

The V call is TRBV5-6, the J call TRBJ2-3; D may match TRBD1 or TRBD2 (6 bases each). Trimming stripped 4 bases from V and 1 base from J, with 16 bases between. The CDR3 runs to 16 residues. Germline lookup yields CDR1 SGHDT and CDR2 YYEEEE. The CDR3 DNA follows: TGTGCCAGCAGCATGGGGCGGAGGGGGGGCACAGATACGCAGTATTTT. The encoded protein is CASSMGRRGGTDTQYF.

The chain employs TRBV5-6 and TRBJ2-7; tentative D call: TRBD1 (6 bases). Between the trimmed V and J ends, which lost 5 bases and 4 bases, there was a span of 19 bases. The CDR3 loop spans 15 amino acids. In germline, CDR1 is SGHDT, CDR2 YYEEEE. Here the CDR3 reads CASRLPGDTKYEQYF. Here the CDR3 DNA reads TGTGCCAGCAGGTTACCCGGGGACACAAAGTACGAGCAGTACTTC. Looking up the rest from reference TRBV5-6 and TRBJ2-7 gives the full variable domain: DAGVTQSPTHLIKTRGQQVTLRCSPKSGHDTVSWYQQALGQGPQFIFQYYEEEERQRGNFPDRFSGHQFPNYSSELNVNALLLGDSALYLCASRLPGDTKYEQYFGPGTRLTVT.

The chain carries TRBV27 and TRBJ2-7, with D unresolved. Germline values: CDR1 MNHEY, CDR2 SMNVEV (reference sequence). The length of the CDR3 is 16 residues. V dropped 4 bases and J dropped 3 bases, with 19 bases sitting between them. CDR3 bases: TGTGCCAGCAGTTCTATGACGGAACGTGGTATCTACGAGCAGTACTTC. This gives the protein CASSSMTERGIYEQYF.

J is TRBJ2-6 and V is TRBV7-2, with 7 bases aligning to TRBD2. Germline CDR1 SGHTA, CDR2 FQGNSA. V dropped 5 bases and J dropped 0; count of bases not matched to a gene: 7. The CDR3 length is 17 residues. The CDR3 DNA reads TGTGCCAGCAGCATTTACATAGCGGGCTCTGGGGCCAACGTCCTGACTTTC. Translating it yields CASSIYIAGSGANVLTF.

This clone appeared once. This chain links TRBV6-6 with TRBJ1-1, with unresolved D. V gave up 7 bases and J gave up 8 bases, with 17 bases separating them. This CDR3 has 13 amino acids. The germline V gene encodes CDR1 MNHNY and CDR2 SVGAGI (reference sequence). CDR3 region: CASTLYGQDEAFF. CDR3 nucleotides: TGTGCCAGCACTTTATATGGGCAAGACGAAGCTTTCTTT.